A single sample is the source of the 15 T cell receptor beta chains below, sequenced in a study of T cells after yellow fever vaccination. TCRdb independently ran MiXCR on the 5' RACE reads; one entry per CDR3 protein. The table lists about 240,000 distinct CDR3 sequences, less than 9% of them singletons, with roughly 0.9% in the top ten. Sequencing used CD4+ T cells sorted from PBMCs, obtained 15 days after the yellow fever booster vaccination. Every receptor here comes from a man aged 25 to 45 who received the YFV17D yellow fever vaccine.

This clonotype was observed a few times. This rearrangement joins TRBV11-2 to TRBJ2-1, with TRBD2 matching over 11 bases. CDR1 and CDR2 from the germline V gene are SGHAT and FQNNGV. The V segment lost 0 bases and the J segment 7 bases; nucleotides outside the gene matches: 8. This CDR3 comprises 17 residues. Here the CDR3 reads CASSLEKPSGRSNEQFF. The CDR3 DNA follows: TGTGCCAGCAGCTTAGAGAAGCCTAGCGGGAGGAGTAATGAGCAGTTCTTC.

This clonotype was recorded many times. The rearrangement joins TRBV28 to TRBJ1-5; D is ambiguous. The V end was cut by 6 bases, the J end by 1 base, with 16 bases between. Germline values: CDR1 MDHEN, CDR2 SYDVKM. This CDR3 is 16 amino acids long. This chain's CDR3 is CASSPGSPRSNQPQHF. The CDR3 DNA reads TGTGCCAGCAGCCCTGGAAGCCCGAGAAGCAATCAGCCCCAGCATTTT.

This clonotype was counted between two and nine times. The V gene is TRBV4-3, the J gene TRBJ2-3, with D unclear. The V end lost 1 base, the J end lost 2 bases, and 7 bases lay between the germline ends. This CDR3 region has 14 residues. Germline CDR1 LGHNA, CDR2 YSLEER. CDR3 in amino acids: CASSQAAHTDTQYF. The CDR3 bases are TGCGCCAGCAGCCAAGCCGCTCACACAGATACGCAGTATTTT.

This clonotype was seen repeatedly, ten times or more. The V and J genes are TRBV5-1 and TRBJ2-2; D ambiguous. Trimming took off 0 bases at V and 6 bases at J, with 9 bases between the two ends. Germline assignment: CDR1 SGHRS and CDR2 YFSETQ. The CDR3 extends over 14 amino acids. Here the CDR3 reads CASSLGAVSGELFF. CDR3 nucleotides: TGCGCCAGCAGCTTGGGTGCGGTGTCCGGGGAGCTGTTTTTT.

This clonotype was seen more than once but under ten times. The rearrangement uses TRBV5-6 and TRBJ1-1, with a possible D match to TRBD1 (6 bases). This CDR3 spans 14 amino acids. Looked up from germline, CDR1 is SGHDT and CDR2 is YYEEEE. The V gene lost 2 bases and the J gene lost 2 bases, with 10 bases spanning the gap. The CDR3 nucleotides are TGTGCCAGCAGCTTTTACAGGGAAAACACTGAAGCTTTCTTT. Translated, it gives CASSFYRENTEAFF.

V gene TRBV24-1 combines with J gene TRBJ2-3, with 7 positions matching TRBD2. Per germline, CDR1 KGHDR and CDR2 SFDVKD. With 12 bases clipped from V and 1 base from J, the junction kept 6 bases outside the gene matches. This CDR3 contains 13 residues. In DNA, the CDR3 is TGTGCCGTCCCGGGGGGTGGCACAGATACGCAGTATTTT. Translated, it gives CAVPGGGTDTQYF.

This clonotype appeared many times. This CDR3 reads CARPTLTSGYEQYF. CDR3 sequence (DNA): TGTGCCAGGCCGACGCTGACTAGCGGCTACGAGCAGTACTTC. This chain links TRBV21-1 with TRBJ2-7; whether TRBD2, the table's D call, matches the DNA was not checked. TRBV21-1 is deemed a pseudogene. The CDR3 loop spans 14 amino acids.

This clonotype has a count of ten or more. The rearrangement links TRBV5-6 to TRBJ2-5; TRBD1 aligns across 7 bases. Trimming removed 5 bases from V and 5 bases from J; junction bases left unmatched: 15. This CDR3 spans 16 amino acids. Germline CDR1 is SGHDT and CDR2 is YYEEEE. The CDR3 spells CASRRNRGSGWETQYF. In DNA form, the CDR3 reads TGTGCCAGCAGGAGAAACAGGGGATCGGGCTGGGAGACCCAGTACTTC.

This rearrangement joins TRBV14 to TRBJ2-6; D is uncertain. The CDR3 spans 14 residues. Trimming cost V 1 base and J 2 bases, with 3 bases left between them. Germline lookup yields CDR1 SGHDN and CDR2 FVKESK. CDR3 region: CASSQVAGANVLTF. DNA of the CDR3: TGTGCCAGCAGCCAAGTAGCTGGGGCCAACGTCCTGACTTTC.

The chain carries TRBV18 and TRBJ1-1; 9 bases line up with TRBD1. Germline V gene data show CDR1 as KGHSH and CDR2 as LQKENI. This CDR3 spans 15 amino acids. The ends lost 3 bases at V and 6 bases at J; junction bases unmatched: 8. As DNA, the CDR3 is TGTGCCAGCTCACCTTCACAGGGGGCAAGGTCTGAAGCTTTCTTT. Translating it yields CASSPSQGARSEAFF.

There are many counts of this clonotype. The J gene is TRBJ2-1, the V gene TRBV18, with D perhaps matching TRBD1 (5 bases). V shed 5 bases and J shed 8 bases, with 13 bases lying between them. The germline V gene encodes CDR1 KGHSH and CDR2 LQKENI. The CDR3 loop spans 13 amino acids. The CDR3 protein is CASSGAGWDEQFF. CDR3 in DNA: TGTGCCAGCTCAGGGGCAGGCTGGGATGAGCAGTTCTTC.

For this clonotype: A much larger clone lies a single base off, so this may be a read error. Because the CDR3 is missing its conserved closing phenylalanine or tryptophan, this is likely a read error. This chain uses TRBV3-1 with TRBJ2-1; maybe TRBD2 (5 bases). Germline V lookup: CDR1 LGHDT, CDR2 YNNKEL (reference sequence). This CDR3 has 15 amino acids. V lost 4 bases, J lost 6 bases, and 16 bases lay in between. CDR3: CASSPGGLLLNEQFY. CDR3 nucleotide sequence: TGTGCCAGCAGCCCGGGCGGGCTGCTGCTCAATGAGCAGTTCTAC.

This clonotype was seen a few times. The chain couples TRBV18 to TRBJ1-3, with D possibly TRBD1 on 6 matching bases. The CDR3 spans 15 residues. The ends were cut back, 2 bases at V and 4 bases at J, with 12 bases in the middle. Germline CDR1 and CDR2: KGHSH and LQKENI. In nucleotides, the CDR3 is TGTGCCAGCTCACCAACGGCACAGGGAGGAAACACCATATATTTT. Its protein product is CASSPTAQGGNTIYF.

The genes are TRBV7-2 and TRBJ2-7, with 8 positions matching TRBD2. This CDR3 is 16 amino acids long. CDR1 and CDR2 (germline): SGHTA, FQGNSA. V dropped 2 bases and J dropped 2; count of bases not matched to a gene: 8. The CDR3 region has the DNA TGTGCCAGCAGCTTACGCTCTAGCGGGTTTGCCTACGAGCAGTACTTC. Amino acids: CASSLRSSGFAYEQYF.

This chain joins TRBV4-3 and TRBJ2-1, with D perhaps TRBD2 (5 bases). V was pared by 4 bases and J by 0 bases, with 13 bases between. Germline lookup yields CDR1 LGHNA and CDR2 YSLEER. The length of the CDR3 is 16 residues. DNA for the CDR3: TGCGCCAGCAGCCTAATAGCGACGAGCTCCTACAATGAGCAGTTCTTC. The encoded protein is CASSLIATSSYNEQFF.